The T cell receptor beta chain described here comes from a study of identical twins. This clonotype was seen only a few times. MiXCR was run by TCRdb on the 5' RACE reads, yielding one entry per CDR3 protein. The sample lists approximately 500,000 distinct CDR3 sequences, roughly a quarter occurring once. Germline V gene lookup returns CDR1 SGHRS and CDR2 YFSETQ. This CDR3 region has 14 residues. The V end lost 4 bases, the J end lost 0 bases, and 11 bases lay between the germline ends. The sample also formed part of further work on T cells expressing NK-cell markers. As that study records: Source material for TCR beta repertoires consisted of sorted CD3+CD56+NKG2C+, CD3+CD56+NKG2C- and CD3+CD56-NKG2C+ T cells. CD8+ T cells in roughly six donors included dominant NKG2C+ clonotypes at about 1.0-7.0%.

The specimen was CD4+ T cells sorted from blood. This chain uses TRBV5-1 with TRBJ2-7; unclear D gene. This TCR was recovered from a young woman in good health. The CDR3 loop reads CASSGSTSSYEQYF. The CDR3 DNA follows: TGCGCCAGCAGCGGATCGACGAGCTCCTACGAGCAGTACTTC.